This T cell receptor (beta chain) was documented in a study of monozygotic twins with cystic fibrosis. To note about this clone: Its antigen is undetermined.

CDR3 length: 15 amino acids. With V trimmed by 5 bases and J by 5 bases, 11 bases remained unmatched. CDR1 and CDR2 from the germline V gene are SEHNR and FQNEAQ (reference sequence). Broader study findings: Median Simpson clonality of roughly 0.0093 suggested naive T cells predominated.

Profiled with immunoSEQ multiplex PCR; TCRdb holds only in-frame clones, not every one. Counted here are around 34,000 clones, around 90% occurring once; the ten biggest clones make up under 1%. The specimen sequenced was blood. The sequence derives from a girl aged 2 to 10 with cystic fibrosis. The chain recombines TRBV7-9 with TRBJ1-2; 7 bases fit TRBD1. CDR3 residues: CASSRTGTETYGYTF. CDR3 DNA: TGTGCCAGCAGCCGCACAGGGACAGAGACATATGGCTACACCTTC.